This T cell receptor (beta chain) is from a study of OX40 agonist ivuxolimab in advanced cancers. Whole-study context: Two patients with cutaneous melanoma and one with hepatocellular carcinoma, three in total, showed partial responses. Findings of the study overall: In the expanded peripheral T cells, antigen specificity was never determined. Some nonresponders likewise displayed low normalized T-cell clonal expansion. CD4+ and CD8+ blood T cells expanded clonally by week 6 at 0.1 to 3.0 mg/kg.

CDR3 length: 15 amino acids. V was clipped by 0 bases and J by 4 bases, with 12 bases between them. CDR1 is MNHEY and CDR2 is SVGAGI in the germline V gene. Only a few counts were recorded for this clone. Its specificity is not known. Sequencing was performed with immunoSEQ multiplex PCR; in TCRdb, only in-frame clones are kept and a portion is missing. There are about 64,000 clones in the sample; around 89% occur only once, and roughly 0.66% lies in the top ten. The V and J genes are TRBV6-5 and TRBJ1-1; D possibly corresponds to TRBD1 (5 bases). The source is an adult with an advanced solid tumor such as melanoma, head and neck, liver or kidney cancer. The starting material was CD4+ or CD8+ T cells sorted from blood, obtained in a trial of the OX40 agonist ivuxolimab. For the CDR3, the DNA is TGTGCCAGCAGTTACTCCGGGGGAAAGGGCACTGAAGCTTTCTTT. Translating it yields CASSYSGGKGTEAFF.